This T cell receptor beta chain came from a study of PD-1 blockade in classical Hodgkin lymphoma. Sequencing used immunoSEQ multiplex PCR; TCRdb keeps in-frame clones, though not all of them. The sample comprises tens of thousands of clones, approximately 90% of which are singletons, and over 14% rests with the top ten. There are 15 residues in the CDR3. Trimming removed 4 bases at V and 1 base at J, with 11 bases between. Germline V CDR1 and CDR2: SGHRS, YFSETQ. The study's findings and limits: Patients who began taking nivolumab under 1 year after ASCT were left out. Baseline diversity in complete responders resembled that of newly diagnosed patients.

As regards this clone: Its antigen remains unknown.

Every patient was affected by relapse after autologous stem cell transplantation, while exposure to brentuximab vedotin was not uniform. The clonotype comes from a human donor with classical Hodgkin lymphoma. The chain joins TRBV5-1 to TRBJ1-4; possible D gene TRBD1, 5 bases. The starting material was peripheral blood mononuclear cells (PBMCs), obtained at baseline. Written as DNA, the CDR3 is TGCGCCAGCAGCATGGAAGGGGAAACTAATGAAAAACTGTTTTTT. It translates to CASSMEGETNEKLFF.